In its sample, the clone carrying this TCR beta chain was seen many times. Its antigen is unknown. Amplification from RNA transcripts yielded the TCR beta CDR3 regions. HTBI primers primed a first-round RT-PCR, and a second-round multiplex PCR followed. TCRdb redid the calling of the multiplex PCR reads with MiXCR, one entry per CDR3 protein. Of 650,000 to 900,000 distinct CDR3 sequences listed, 35% to 50% are singletons. The entry originates in a study of Graves' ophthalmopathy and Graves' hyperthyroidism. Study findings and constraints: In separating ophthalmopathy from stable hyperthyroidism, a 13-signature model achieved 85% to 90% sensitivity and around 80% specificity.

With 0 bases removed from V and 5 bases from J, the gap between germline ends came to 13 bases. CDR1 is SQVTM, CDR2 ANQGSEA, per germline. CDR3 length: 14 residues. Specimen: peripheral blood. The chain recombines TRBV29-1 with TRBJ1-2; D call uncertain. The sequence derives from an adult man with Graves' ophthalmopathy. Written as DNA, the CDR3 is TGCAGCGTTGAAGATCCCACAGAAGAGTATGGCTACACCTTC. It codes for CSVEDPTEEYGYTF.